This record concerns one T cell receptor (beta chain) sequence. The antigen is undetermined. An end of the junction differs from the germline gene, which may be a read error. The CDR3 loop spans 14 amino acids. Looked up from germline, CDR1 is MDHEN and CDR2 is SYDVKM. The data were obtained in a study of identical twins. Study observations and caveats: Fewer insertions characterized abundant cord blood beta clonotypes, whereas memory repertoires showed none.

TCRdb re-called the 5' RACE reads with MiXCR, one entry per CDR3 protein. The sample has around 1.7 million distinct CDR3 sequences; about 32% are singletons. This receptor was obtained from a newborn girl in good health. The sample taken for sequencing was cord blood. The chain combines TRBV28 with TRBJ2-7; a weak D match, TRBD2 (5 bases). In DNA form, the CDR3 reads TGTGCCTGCAGTTTACCTAGCAGCTCCTACGAGCAGTACTTC. Protein sequence: CACSLPSSSYEQYF.